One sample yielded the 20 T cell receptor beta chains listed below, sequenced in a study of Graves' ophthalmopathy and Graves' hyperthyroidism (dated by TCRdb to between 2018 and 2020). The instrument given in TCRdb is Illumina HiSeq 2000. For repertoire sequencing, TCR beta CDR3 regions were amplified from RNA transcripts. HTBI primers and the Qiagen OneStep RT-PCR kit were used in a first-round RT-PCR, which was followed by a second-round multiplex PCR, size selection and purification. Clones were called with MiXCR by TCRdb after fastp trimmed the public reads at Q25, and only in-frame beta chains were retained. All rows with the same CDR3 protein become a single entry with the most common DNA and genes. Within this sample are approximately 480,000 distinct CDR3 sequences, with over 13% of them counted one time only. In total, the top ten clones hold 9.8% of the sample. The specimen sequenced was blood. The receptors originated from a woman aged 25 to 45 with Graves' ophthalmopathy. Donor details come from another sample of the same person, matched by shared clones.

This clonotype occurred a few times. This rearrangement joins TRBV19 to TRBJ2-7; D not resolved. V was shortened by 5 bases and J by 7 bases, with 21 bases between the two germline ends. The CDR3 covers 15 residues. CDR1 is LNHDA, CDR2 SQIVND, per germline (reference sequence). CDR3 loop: CASSPRVGAPREQYF. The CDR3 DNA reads TGTGCCAGTAGTCCGCGAGTCGGAGCCCCCCGGGAGCAGTACTTC.

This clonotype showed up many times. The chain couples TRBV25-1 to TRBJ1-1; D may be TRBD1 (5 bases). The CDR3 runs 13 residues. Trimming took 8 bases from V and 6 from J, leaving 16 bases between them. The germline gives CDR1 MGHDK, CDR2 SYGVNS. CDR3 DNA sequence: TGTGCCAGCGCGGGGCAGGGACGGGCTGAAGCTTTCTTT. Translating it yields CASAGQGRAEAFF.

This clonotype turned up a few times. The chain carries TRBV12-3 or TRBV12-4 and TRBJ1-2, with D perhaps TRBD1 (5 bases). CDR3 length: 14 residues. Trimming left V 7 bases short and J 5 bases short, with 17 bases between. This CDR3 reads CASNFLDRGYGYTF. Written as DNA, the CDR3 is TGTGCCAGCAACTTTCTAGACAGAGGATATGGCTACACCTTC.

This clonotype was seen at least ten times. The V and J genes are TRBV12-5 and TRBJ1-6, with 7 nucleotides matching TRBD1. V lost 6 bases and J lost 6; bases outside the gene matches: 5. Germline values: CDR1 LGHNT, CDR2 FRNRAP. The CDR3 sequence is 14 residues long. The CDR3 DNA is TGTGCTAGTGGGGCGTCAGGGGGTAATTCACCCCTCCACTTT. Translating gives CASGASGGNSPLHF.

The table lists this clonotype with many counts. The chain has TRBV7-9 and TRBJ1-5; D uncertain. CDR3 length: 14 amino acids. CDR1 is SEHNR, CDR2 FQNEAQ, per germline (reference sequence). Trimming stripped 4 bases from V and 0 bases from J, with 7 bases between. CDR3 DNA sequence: TGTGCCAGCAGCTACTGGTCTAGCAATCAGCCCCAGCATTTT. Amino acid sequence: CASSYWSSNQPQHF.

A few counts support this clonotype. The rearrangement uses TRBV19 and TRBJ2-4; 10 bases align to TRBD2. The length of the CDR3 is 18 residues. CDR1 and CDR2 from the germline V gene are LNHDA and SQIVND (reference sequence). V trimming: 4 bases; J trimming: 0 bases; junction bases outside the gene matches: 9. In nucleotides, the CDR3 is TGTGCCAGTAGTAGCCTAGCGGGGGAGACCACAGCCAAAAACATTCAGTACTTC. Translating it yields CASSSLAGETTAKNIQYF.

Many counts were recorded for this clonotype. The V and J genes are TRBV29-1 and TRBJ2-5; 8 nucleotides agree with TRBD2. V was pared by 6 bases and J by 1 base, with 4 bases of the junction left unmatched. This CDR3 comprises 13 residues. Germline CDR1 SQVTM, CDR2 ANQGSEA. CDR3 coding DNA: TGCAGCGTCCGGACTAGCACCCAAGAGACCCAGTACTTC. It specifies CSVRTSTQETQYF.

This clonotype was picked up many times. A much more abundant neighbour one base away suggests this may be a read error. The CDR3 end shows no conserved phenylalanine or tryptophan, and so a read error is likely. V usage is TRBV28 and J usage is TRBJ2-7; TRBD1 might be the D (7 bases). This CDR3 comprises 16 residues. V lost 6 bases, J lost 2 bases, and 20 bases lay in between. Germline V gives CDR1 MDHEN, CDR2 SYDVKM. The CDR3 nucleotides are TGTGCCAGCAGCCTCCCGCGGGCGGGACAGACCTACGAGCAGTACCTC. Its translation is CASSLPRAGQTYEQYL.

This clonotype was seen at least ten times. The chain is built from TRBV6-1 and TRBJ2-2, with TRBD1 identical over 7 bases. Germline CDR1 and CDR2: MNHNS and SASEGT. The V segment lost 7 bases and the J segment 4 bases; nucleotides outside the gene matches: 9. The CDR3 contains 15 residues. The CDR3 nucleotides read TGTGCCAGCACCCAAGAGGCAGGGGGCACCGGGGAGCTGTTTTTT. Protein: CASTQEAGGTGELFF.

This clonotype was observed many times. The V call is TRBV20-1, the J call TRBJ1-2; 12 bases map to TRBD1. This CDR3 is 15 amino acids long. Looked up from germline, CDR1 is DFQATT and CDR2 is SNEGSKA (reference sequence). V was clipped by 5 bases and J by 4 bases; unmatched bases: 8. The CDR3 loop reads CSAGTGGGGFYGYTF. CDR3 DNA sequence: TGCAGTGCTGGGACAGGGGGCGGAGGTTTCTATGGCTACACCTTC.

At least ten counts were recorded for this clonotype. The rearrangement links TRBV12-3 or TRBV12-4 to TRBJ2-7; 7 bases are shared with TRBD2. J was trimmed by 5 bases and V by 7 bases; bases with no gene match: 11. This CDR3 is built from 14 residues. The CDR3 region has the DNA TGTGCCAGCAACCTGCGGGGGTTTCGGAACGAGCAGTACTTC. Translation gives CASNLRGFRNEQYF.

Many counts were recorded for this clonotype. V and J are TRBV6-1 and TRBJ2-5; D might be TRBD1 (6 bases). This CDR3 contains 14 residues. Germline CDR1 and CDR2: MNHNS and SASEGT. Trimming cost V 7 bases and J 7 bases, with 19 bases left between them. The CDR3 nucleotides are TGTGCCAGCAACAGGGCCGTCGCGGTCGGGACCCAGTACTTC. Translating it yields CASNRAVAVGTQYF.

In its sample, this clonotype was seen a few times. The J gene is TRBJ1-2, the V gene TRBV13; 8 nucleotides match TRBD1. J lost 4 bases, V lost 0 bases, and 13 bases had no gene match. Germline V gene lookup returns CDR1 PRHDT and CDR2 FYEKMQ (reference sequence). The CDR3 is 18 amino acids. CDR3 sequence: CASSLGSGTGPPGYGYTF. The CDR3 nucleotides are TGTGCCAGCAGCTTAGGCAGTGGGACAGGACCGCCCGGCTATGGCTACACCTTC.

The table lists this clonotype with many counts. The DNA for the CDR3 is TGTGCCAGCAGTTACTCGAAGGGAGGGAGTGGGGGCACTGAAGCTTTCTTT. It translates to CASSYSKGGSGGTEAFF. The chain uses TRBV6-5 and TRBJ1-1; tentatively, D is TRBD1 (5 bases). The V and J ends lost 0 bases and 4 bases respectively, with 18 bases between them. The V gene's germline CDR1 is MNHEY and CDR2 SVGAGI. The length of the CDR3 is 17 residues.

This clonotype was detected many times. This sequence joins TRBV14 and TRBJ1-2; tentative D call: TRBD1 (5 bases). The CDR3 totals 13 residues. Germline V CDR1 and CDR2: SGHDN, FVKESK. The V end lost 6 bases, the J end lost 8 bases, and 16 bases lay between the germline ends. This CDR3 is CASRQHMGGGYTF. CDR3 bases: TGTGCCAGCAGACAACACATGGGGGGAGGCTACACCTTC. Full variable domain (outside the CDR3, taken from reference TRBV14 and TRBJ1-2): EAGVTQFPSHSVIEKGQTVTLRCDPISGHDNLYWYRRVMGKEIKFLLHFVKESKQDESGMPNNRFLAERTGGTYSTLKVQPAELEDSGVYFCASRQHMGGGYTFGSGTRLTVV.

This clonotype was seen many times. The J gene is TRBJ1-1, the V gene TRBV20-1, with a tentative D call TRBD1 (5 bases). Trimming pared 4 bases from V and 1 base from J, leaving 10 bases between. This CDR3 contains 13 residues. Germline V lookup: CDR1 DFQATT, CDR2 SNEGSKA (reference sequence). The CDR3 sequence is CSATGRTNTEAFF. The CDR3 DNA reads TGCAGTGCTACAGGGAGGACGAACACTGAAGCTTTCTTT.

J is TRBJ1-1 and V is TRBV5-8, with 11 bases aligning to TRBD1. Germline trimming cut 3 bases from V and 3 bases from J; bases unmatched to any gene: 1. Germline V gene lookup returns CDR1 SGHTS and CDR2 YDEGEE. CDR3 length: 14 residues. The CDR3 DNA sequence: TGTGCCAGCAGCTGGGGACAGGGGGACACTGAAGCTTTCTTT. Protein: CASSWGQGDTEAFF.

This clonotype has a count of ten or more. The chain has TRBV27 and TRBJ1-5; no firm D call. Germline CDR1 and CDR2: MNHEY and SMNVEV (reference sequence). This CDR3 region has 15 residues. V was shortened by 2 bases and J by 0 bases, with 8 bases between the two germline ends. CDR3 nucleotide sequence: TGTGCCAGCAGTTTAGGCTCGGCTAGCAATCAGCCCCAGCATTTT. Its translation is CASSLGSASNQPQHF.

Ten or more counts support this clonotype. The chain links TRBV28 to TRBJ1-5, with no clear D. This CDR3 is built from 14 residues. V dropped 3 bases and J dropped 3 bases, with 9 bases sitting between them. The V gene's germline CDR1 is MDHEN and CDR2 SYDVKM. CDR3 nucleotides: TGTGCCAGCAGTTTTCCAGGAAACAATCAGCCCCAGCATTTT. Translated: CASSFPGNNQPQHF.

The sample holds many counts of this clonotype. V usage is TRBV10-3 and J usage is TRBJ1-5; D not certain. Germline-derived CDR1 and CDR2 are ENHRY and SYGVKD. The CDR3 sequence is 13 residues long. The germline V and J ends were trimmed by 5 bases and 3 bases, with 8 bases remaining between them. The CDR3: CAISNGVNQPQHF. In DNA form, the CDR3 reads TGTGCCATCAGTAACGGAGTCAATCAGCCCCAGCATTTT.